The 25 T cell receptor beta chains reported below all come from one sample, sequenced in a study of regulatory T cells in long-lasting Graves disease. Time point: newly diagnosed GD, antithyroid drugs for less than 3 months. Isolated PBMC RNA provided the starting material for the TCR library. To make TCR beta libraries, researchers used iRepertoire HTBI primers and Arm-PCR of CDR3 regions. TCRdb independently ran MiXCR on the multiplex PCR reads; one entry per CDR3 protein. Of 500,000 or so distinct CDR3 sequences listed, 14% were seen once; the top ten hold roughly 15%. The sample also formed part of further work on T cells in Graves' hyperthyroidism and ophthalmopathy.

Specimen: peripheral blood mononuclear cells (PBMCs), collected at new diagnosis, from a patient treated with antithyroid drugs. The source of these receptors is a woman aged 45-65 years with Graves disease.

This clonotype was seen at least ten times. This CDR3 reads CASTGANGAREQYF. The CDR3 nucleotides read TGTGCCAGCACGGGAGCAAACGGGGCCCGCGAGCAGTACTTC. The chain uses TRBV12-3 or TRBV12-4 and TRBJ2-7; tentative D call: TRBD2 (6 bases). This CDR3 comprises 14 residues. V was cut by 7 bases and J by 6 bases, with 19 bases left in between.

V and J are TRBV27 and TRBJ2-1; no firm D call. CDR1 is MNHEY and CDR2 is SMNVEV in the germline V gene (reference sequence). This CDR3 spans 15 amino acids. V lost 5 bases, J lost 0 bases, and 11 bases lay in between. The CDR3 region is CASSLDASSYNEQFF. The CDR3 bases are TGTGCCAGCAGTCTGGACGCCAGCTCCTACAATGAGCAGTTCTTC.

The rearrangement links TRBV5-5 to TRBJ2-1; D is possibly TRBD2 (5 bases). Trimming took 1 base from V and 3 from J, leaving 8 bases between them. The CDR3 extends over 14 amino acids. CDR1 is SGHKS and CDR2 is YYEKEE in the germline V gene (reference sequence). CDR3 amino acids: CASSLQRLYNEQFF. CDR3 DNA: TGTGCCAGCAGCTTGCAGCGGCTCTACAATGAGCAGTTCTTC.

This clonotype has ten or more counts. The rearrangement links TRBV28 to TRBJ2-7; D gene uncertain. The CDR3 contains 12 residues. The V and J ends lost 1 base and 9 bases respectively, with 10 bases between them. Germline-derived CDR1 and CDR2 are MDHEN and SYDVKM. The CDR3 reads CASSLSPLGQYF. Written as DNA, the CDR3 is TGTGCCAGCAGTTTATCCCCCCTGGGGCAGTACTTC. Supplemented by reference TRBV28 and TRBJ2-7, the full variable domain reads DVKVTQSSRYLVKRTGEKVFLECVQDMDHENMFWYRQDPGLGLRLIYFSYDVKMKEKGDIPEGYSVSREKKERFSLILESASTNQTSMYLCASSLSPLGQYFGPGTRLTVT.

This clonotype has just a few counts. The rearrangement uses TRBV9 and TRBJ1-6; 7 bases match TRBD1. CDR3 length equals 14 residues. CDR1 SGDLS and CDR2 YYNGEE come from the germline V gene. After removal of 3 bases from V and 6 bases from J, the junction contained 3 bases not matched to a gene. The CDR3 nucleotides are TGTGCCAGCAGCGGCCAGGGGGGTAATTCACCCCTCCACTTT. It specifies CASSGQGGNSPLHF.

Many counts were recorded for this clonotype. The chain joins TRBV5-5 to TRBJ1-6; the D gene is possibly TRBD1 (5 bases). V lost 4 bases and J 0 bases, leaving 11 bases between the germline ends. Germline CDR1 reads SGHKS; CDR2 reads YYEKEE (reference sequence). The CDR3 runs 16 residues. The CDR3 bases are TGTGCCAGCAGCCCCGGGGCCAGCTCCTATAATTCACCCCTCCACTTT. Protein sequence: CASSPGASSYNSPLHF.

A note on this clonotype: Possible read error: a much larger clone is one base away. The CDR3 spells CANTGTLSPQHF. Here the CDR3 DNA reads TGTGCCAACACCGGGACCCTGTCACCCCAGCATTTT. This rearrangement joins TRBV12-3 or TRBV12-4 to TRBJ1-5; a weak D match, TRBD1 (5 bases). The CDR3 covers 12 residues. Trimming left V 10 bases short and J 10 bases short, with 17 bases between.

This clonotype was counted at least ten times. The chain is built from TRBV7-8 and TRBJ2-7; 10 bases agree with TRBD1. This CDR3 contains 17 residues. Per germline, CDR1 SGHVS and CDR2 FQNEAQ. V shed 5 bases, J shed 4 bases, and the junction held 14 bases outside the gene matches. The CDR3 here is CASSPPLRTGGSYEQYF. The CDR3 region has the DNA TGTGCCAGCAGCCCCCCATTGCGGACAGGGGGGTCTTACGAGCAGTACTTC. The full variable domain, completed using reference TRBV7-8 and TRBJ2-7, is GAGVSQSPRYKVAKRGQDVALRCDPISGHVSLFWYQQALGQGPEFLTYFQNEAQLDKSGLPSDRFFAERPEGSVSTLKIQRTQQEDSAVYLCASSPPLRTGGSYEQYFGPGTRLTVT.

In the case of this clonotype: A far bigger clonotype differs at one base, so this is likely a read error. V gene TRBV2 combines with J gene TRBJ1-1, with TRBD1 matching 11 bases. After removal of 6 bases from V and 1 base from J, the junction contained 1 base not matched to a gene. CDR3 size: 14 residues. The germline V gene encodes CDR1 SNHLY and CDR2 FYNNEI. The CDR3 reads CASRGTGGNTEAFF. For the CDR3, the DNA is TGTGCCAGCAGAGGGACAGGGGGGAACACTGAAGCTTTCTTT. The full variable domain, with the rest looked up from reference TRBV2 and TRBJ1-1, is EPEVTQTPSHQVTQMGQEVILRCVPISNHLYFYWYRQILGQKVEFLVSFYNNEISEKSEIFDDQFSVERPDGSNFTLKIRSTKLEDSAMYFCASRGTGGNTEAFFGQGTRLTVV.

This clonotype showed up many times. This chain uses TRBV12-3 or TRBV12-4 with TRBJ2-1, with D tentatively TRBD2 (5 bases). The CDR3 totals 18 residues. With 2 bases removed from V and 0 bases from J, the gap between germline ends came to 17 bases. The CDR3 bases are TGTGCCAGCAGTTTAATCGCCCGGCGGAGGAGCTCCTACAATGAGCAGTTCTTC. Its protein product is CASSLIARRRSSYNEQFF.

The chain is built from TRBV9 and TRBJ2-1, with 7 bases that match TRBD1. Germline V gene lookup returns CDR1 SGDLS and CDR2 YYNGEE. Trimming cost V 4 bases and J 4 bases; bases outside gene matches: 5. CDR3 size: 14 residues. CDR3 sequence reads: CASSSRQGYNEQFF. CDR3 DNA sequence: TGTGCCAGCAGCTCCAGACAGGGATACAATGAGCAGTTCTTC.

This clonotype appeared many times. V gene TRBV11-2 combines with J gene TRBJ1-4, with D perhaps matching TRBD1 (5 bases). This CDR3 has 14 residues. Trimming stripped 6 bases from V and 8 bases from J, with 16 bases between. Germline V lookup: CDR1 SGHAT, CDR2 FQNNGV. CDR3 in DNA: TGTGCCAGCAGTCCTGGTGGGGCGCAGGAAAAACTGTTTTTT. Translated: CASSPGGAQEKLFF.

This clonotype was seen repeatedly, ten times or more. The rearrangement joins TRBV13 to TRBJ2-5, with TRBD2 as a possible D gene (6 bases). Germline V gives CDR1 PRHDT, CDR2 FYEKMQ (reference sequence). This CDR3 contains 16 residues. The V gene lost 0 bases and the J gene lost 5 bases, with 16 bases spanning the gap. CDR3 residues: CASSLGYGSRRETQYF. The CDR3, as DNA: TGTGCCAGCAGCTTAGGGTACGGGAGTCGCCGTGAGACCCAGTACTTC.

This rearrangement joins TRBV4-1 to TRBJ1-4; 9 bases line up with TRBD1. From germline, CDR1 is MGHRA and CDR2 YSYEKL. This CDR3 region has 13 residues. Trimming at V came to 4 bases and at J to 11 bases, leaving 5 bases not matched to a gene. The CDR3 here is CASSPRDRDKLFF. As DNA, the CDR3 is TGCGCCAGCAGCCCCCGGGACAGGGATAAACTGTTTTTT.

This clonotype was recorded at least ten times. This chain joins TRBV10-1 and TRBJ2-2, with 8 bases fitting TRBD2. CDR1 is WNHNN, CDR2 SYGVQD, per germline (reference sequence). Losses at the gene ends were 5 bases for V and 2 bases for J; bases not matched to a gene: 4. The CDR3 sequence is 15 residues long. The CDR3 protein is CASSLAGSNTGELFF. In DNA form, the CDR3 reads TGCGCCAGCAGTTTAGCGGGATCCAACACCGGGGAGCTGTTTTTT.

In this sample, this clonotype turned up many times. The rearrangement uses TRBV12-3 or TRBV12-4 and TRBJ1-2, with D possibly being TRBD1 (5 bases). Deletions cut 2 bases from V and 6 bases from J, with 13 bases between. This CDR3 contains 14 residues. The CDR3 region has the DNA TGTGCCAGCAGTTTAATGGTAGGGGTCGATGGCTACACCTTC. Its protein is CASSLMVGVDGYTF.

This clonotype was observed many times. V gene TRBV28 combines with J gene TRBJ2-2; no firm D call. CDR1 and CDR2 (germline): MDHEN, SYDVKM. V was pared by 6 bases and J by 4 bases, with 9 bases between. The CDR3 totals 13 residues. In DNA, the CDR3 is TGTGCCAGCAGCTATTCAAGCACCGGGGAGCTGTTTTTT. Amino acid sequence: CASSYSSTGELFF.

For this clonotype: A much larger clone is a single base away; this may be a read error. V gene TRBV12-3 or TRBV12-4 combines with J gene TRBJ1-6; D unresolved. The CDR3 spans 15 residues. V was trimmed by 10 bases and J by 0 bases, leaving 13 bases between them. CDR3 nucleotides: TGTGCCATACCTTTCTGGAGCTCCTATAATTCACCCCTCCACTTT. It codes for CAIPFWSSYNSPLHF.

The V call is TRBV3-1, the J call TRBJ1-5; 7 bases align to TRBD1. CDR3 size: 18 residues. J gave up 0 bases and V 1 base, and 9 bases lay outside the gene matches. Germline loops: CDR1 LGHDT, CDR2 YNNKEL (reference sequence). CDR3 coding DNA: TGTGCCAGCAGCCAAGCAAGATTCGGACAGGTTAGCAATCAGCCCCAGCATTTT. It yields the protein CASSQARFGQVSNQPQHF. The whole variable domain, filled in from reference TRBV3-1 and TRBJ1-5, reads DTAVSQTPKYLVTQMGNDKSIKCEQNLGHDTMYWYKQDSKKFLKIMFSYNNKELIINETVPNRFSPKSPDKAHLNLHINSLELGDSAVYFCASSQARFGQVSNQPQHFGDGTRLSIL.

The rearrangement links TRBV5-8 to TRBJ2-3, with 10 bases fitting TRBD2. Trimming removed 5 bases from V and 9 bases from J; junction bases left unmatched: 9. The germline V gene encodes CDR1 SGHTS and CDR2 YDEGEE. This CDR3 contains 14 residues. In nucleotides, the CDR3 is TGTGCCAGCAGACCAGCGGGAGGGGCTCGGACGCAGTATTTT. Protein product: CASRPAGGARTQYF.

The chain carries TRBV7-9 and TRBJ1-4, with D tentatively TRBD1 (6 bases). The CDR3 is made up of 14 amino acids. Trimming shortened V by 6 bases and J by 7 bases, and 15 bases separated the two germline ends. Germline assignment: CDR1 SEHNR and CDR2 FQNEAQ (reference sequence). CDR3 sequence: CASRAGQSSEKLFF. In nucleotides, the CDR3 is TGTGCCAGCAGGGCAGGACAGTCTAGTGAAAAACTGTTTTTT. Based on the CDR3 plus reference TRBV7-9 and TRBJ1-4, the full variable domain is DTGVSQNPRHKITKRGQNVTFRCDPISEHNRLYWYRQTLGQGPEFLTYFQNEAQLEKSRLLSDRFSAERPKGSFSTLEIQRTEQGDSAMYLCASRAGQSSEKLFFGSGTQLSVL.

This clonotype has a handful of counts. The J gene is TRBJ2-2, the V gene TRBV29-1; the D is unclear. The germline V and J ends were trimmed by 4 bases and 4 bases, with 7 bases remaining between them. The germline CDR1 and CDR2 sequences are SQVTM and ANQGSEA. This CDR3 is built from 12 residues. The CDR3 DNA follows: TGCAGCGTTGTTGGGGTCACCGGGGAGCTGTTTTTT. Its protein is CSVVGVTGELFF.

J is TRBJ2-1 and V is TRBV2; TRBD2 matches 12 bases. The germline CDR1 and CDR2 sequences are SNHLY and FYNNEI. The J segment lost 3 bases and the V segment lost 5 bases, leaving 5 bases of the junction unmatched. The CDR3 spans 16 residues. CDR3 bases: TGTGCCAGCAGTTACCTAGCGGGAGGGGGCTACAATGAGCAGTTCTTC. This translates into CASSYLAGGGYNEQFF.

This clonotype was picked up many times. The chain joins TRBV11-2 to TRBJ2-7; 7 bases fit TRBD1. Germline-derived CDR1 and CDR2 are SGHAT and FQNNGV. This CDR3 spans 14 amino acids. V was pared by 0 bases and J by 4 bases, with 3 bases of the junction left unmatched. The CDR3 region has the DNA TGTGCCAGCAGCTTAGAAGGGGGCGATTACGAGCAGTACTTC. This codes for CASSLEGGDYEQYF.

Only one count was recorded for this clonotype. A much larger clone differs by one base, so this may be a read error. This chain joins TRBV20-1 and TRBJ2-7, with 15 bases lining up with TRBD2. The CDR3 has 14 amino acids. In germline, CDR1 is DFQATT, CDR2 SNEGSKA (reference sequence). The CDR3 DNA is TGCAGTGCTAGGGGTAGGACTAGCGGGAGGGTCTCGCACTTC. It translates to CSARGRTSGRVSHF.